This T cell receptor beta chain was identified during a study of T cells in localized non-small cell lung cancer. Whole-study findings and limits: Of the tissues analyzed, uninvolved adjacent lung showed maximal T cell clonality, greater than tumor.

This CDR3 has 13 residues. CDR1 is MDHEN, CDR2 SYDVKM, per germline. The germline V and J ends were trimmed by 2 bases and 4 bases, with 7 bases remaining between them. Only in-frame clones appear in the TCRdb table, and some are missing; sequencing was by immunoSEQ multiplex PCR. Among 21,000 or so clones listed, roughly 84% were seen once. A word on this clone: Its antigen is not known.

Sample: PBMCs, taken before any cancer treatment. The chain joins TRBV28 to TRBJ2-3; D is uncertain. This TCR was sampled from a woman aged 35-75 years with stage II squamous cell lung carcinoma. This CDR3 reads CASSLRQADTQYF. In nucleotides, the CDR3 is TGTGCCAGCAGTTTACGCCAGGCAGATACGCAGTATTTT.